Following are 30 T cell receptor beta chains from one sample sequenced in a study of cytomegalovirus exposure and HLA in healthy donors. With 60 Vbeta and 13 Jbeta primers, the PCR was carried out. Sequencing was performed with immunoSEQ multiplex PCR; in TCRdb, only in-frame clones are kept and a portion is missing. The table includes some 150,000 clones, around 80% detected once. Sequencing was carried out using PBMCs. The receptors were gathered from a middle-aged man in good health and CMV-seronegative.

The CDR3 region is CASRAGTGGYTF. CDR3 DNA: TGTGCCAGCAGGGCCGGGACAGGAGGTTACACCTTC. This chain links TRBV6-1 with TRBJ1-2; 8 bases are a match to TRBD1. The CDR3 runs to 12 residues. Germline V gene data show CDR1 as MNHNS and CDR2 as SASEGT. The V and J ends lost 6 bases and 11 bases, in that order; junction bases with no gene match: 8.

The chain links TRBV30 to TRBJ2-4; no firm D call. The CDR3 extends over 14 amino acids. Deletions cut 3 bases from V and 0 bases from J, with 9 bases between. Per germline, CDR1 GTSNPN and CDR2 SVGIG (reference sequence). CDR3 sequence reads: CAWRNGPAKNIQYF. DNA for the CDR3: TGTGCCTGGAGGAATGGGCCAGCCAAAAACATTCAGTACTTC.

The CDR3 protein is CASSSGQGHQPQHF. CDR3 nucleotides: TGTGCCAGCAGCTCGGGACAGGGGCACCAGCCCCAGCATTTT. The J gene is TRBJ1-5, the V gene TRBV11-2; 10 nucleotides line up with TRBD1. The CDR3 is 14 amino acids. V was clipped by 4 bases and J by 7 bases; unmatched bases: 4. Looked up from germline, CDR1 is SGHAT and CDR2 is FQNNGV.

V and J are TRBV6-5 and TRBJ2-3; 9 nucleotides line up with TRBD2. The CDR3 has 13 residues. V lost 9 bases and J lost 5; bases outside the gene matches: 6. Per germline, CDR1 MNHEY and CDR2 SVGAGI. CDR3 nucleotide sequence: TGTGCCAGTGGGCGGGAGGGAGTAGATACGCAGTATTTT. Its protein product is CASGREGVDTQYF.

This chain links TRBV4-1 with TRBJ2-1, with 13 bases matching TRBD2. CDR1 MGHRA and CDR2 YSYEKL come from the germline V gene. The CDR3 is 17 residues long. V shed 2 bases and J 4 bases; nucleotides not matched to a gene: 5. The CDR3 region is CASSQRTSGSVYNEQFF. In DNA, the CDR3 is TGCGCCAGCAGCCAACGGACTAGCGGGAGTGTGTACAATGAGCAGTTCTTC.

In its sample, this clone was seen a few times. V is TRBV6-1 and J is TRBJ2-7, with D possibly TRBD1 on 5 matching bases. The CDR3 has 15 amino acids. The germline V and J ends were trimmed by 1 base and 2 bases, with 12 bases remaining between them. Germline V lookup: CDR1 MNHNS, CDR2 SASEGT. CDR3 sequence: CASSEGPGRTYEQYF. DNA of the CDR3: TGTGCCAGCAGTGAAGGGCCAGGGCGGACCTACGAGCAGTACTTC.

Here the CDR3 reads CASSRPVLAGEGEQYF. The CDR3 DNA reads as TGTGCCAGCAGCCGACCCGTACTAGCGGGTGAGGGCGAGCAGTACTTC. The V call is TRBV4-2, the J call TRBJ2-7, with TRBD2 identical over 9 bases. V lost 4 bases to trimming and J lost 6 bases; unmatched junction nucleotides: 13. Germline V CDR1 and CDR2: LGHNA, YNFKEQ. The CDR3 has 16 residues.

Remarks on this clone: The junction differs from germline at one of its ends, possibly a read error. The chain uses TRBV7-9 and TRBJ1-4; no definite D call. Per the germline V gene, CDR1 is SEHNR and CDR2 is FQNEAQ (reference sequence). The CDR3 is 15 amino acids. Here the CDR3 DNA reads TGTTCCAGCAGCTTAGTATCGAGCCTAGGTGAAAAACTGTTTTTT. Translated, it gives CSSSLVSSLGEKLFF.

DNA for the CDR3: TGTGCCAGCAACAAACTAGCGGGAGACGACAATGAGCAGTTCTTC. It specifies CASNKLAGDDNEQFF. The genes are TRBV27 and TRBJ2-1; 11 nucleotides align to TRBD2. Germline values: CDR1 MNHEY, CDR2 SMNVEV (reference sequence). The CDR3 has 15 amino acids. The V and J ends lost 7 bases and 5 bases, in that order; junction bases with no gene match: 7.

The rearrangement joins TRBV7-2 to TRBJ2-3; possibly TRBD2 for D (5 bases). Trimming removed 2 bases at V and 4 bases at J, with 10 bases between. Germline assignment: CDR1 SGHTA and CDR2 FQGNSA. The CDR3 is 14 residues long. The CDR3, as DNA: TGTGCCAGCAGCTTATCTAGCAGGCCAGATACGCAGTATTTT. It translates to CASSLSSRPDTQYF.

The chain joins TRBV15 to TRBJ2-1, with 11 bases fitting TRBD1. J lost 7 bases, V lost 1 base, and 12 bases had no gene match. This CDR3 comprises 18 residues. Germline CDR1 LNHNV, CDR2 YYDKDF (reference sequence). DNA for the CDR3: TGTGCCACCAGCAGAGCTGCCCTTCCGGGACAGGGGGATAATGAGCAGTTCTTC. Its protein is CATSRAALPGQGDNEQFF.

The chain recombines TRBV27 with TRBJ2-5, with TRBD2 matching 10 bases. There are 15 residues in the CDR3. The germline CDR1 and CDR2 sequences are MNHEY and SMNVEV (reference sequence). V lost 6 bases, J lost 1 base, and 5 bases stayed unmatched. Here the CDR3 reads CASSSSGRAQETQYF. CDR3 coding DNA: TGTGCCAGCAGCTCGAGCGGGAGGGCCCAAGAGACCCAGTACTTC.

The chain has TRBV28 and TRBJ2-2; D is perhaps TRBD1 (6 bases). The CDR3 totals 14 residues. Trimming left V 7 bases short and J 4 bases short, with 13 bases between. Germline V lookup: CDR1 MDHEN, CDR2 SYDVKM. CDR3 in amino acids: CASIGTPGTGELFF. The CDR3, as DNA: TGTGCCAGCATAGGGACACCTGGCACCGGGGAGCTGTTTTTT. The whole variable domain, remainder taken from reference TRBV28 and TRBJ2-2, is DVKVTQSSRYLVKRTGEKVFLECVQDMDHENMFWYRQDPGLGLRLIYFSYDVKMKEKGDIPEGYSVSREKKERFSLILESASTNQTSMYLCASIGTPGTGELFFGEGSRLTVL.

The rearrangement links TRBV5-8 to TRBJ2-7, with TRBD2 matching over 7 bases. After removal of 1 base from V and 2 bases from J, the junction contained 6 bases not matched to a gene. The CDR3 covers 15 residues. In germline, CDR1 is SGHTS, CDR2 YDEGEE. The CDR3 DNA reads as TGTGCCAGCAGCTTGATGGCGGGGGATACCTACGAGCAGTACTTC. Its translation: CASSLMAGDTYEQYF. The full variable domain, its missing parts supplied by reference TRBV5-8 and TRBJ2-7, is EAGVTQSPTHLIKTRGQQATLRCSPISGHTSVYWYQQALGLGLQFLLWYDEGEERNRGNFPPRFSGRQFPNYSSELNVNALELEDSALYLCASSLMAGDTYEQYFGPGTRLTVT.

This chain links TRBV28 with TRBJ1-5; TRBD1 is a possible D gene (5 bases). CDR3 length equals 13 residues. V was shortened by 5 bases and J by 4 bases, with 9 bases between the two germline ends. Germline assignment: CDR1 MDHEN and CDR2 SYDVKM. The CDR3 DNA reads TGTGCCAGCAGTCGACAGTCTAATCAGCCCCAGCATTTT. Protein product: CASSRQSNQPQHF.

Comment on this clone: Compared with germline, one end of the junction differs, possibly owing to a read error. J is TRBJ2-1 and V is TRBV28; 7 nucleotides match TRBD2. CDR1 and CDR2 from the germline V gene are MDHEN and SYDVKM. The CDR3 length is 14 residues. The CDR3 bases are TGTGTCAGCAGTTTGGGAGGGTCCAACAATGAGCAGTTCTTC. Translated: CVSSLGGSNNEQFF.

The gene calls are TRBV27 and TRBJ2-7; the D gene is possibly TRBD1 (6 bases). With 5 bases removed from V and 9 bases from J, the gap between germline ends came to 14 bases. The CDR3 loop spans 12 amino acids. The germline V gene encodes CDR1 MNHEY and CDR2 SMNVEV (reference sequence). CDR3 sequence reads: CASSLQGGRQYF. The DNA of the CDR3 is TGTGCCAGCAGTCTACAAGGGGGAAGGCAGTACTTC.

V and J are TRBV19 and TRBJ2-7; 10 bases align to TRBD2. The CDR3 runs 16 residues. Losses at the gene ends were 5 bases for V and 6 bases for J; bases not matched to a gene: 13. Germline V CDR1 and CDR2: LNHDA, SQIVND (reference sequence). The DNA for the CDR3 is TGTGCCAGTAGTCCAAGGTTGGCTAGCGGGAGTAGCGAGCAGTACTTC. Translating gives CASSPRLASGSSEQYF.

The gene calls are TRBV28 and TRBJ2-2, with TRBD1 matching over 9 bases. Germline assignment: CDR1 MDHEN and CDR2 SYDVKM. The length of the CDR3 is 15 residues. Unmatched junction bases numbered 8, after V lost 5 bases and J lost 7 bases. The CDR3, as DNA: TGTGCCAGCAGTCCCGGGACAGGGCCCTTCGGGGAGCTGTTTTTT. Translation: CASSPGTGPFGELFF.

The genes are TRBV5-6 and TRBJ1-6; D possibly corresponds to TRBD1 (5 bases). CDR3 length equals 18 residues. CDR1 is SGHDT, CDR2 YYEEEE, per germline. The V gene lost 0 bases and the J gene lost 0 bases, with 13 bases spanning the gap. Here the CDR3 reads CASSLEWSQASYNSPLHF. CDR3 DNA sequence: TGTGCCAGCAGCTTGGAGTGGTCACAGGCCTCCTATAATTCACCCCTCCACTTT.

This clone was seen only a few times. The V call is TRBV7-9, the J call TRBJ2-5; 8 bases fit TRBD2. TRBJ2-7 explains the end of the DNA better; the J call may be wrong. The germline V gene has CDR1 SEHNR and CDR2 FQNEAQ (reference sequence). This CDR3 region has 19 residues. The CDR3 sequence is CASSLAKGGRLRESYEQYF. The CDR3 DNA sequence: TGTGCCAGCAGCTTAGCGAAGGGCGGGAGGCTCAGGGAATCCTACGAGCAGTACTTC.

This clone was seen a single time. The gene calls are TRBV6-6 and TRBJ2-1, with TRBD2 matching 7 bases. The CDR3 is made up of 16 amino acids. The germline V gene encodes CDR1 MNHNY and CDR2 SVGAGI (reference sequence). V dropped 2 bases and J dropped 8; count of bases not matched to a gene: 12. The CDR3 protein is CASSYTTAGALDEQFF. CDR3 DNA sequence: TGTGCCAGCAGTTACACGACGGCGGGAGCGTTGGATGAGCAGTTCTTC.

In this sample, this clone turned up a few times. This chain links TRBV5-1 with TRBJ2-7; 9 bases are a match to TRBD2. This CDR3 region has 16 residues. Germline V gene lookup returns CDR1 SGHRS and CDR2 YFSETQ. V lost 0 bases to trimming and J lost 0 bases; unmatched junction nucleotides: 4. The CDR3 DNA follows: TGCGCCAGCAGCTTGGAACTAGCGGGCCACTCCTACGAGCAGTACTTC. This sequence encodes CASSLELAGHSYEQYF.

This sequence joins TRBV28 and TRBJ1-4; D gene uncertain. The CDR3 sequence is 15 residues long. Trimming took 6 bases from V and 8 from J, leaving 19 bases between them. CDR1 MDHEN and CDR2 SYDVKM come from the germline V gene. This CDR3 is CASSRPGSRGEKLFF. CDR3 DNA sequence: TGTGCCAGCAGCCGCCCGGGGTCCCGCGGCGAAAAACTGTTTTTT.

V usage is TRBV6-5 and J usage is TRBJ2-4, with D perhaps matching TRBD1 (5 bases). V was clipped by 6 bases and J by 2 bases, with 11 bases between them. This CDR3 has 14 residues. The V gene's germline CDR1 is MNHEY and CDR2 SVGAGI. The CDR3 region is CASRNPGPKNIQYF. The CDR3 DNA is TGTGCCAGCAGAAACCCAGGGCCCAAAAACATTCAGTACTTC.

This sequence joins TRBV6-5 and TRBJ2-2; 7 bases are a match to TRBD1. Losses at the gene ends were 6 bases for V and 0 bases for J; bases not matched to a gene: 4. Germline V lookup: CDR1 MNHEY, CDR2 SVGAGI. The CDR3 has 15 amino acids. The CDR3 loop is CASSRDRPNTGELFF. The CDR3 bases are TGTGCCAGCAGCCGGGACAGACCGAACACCGGGGAGCTGTTTTTT.

In this sample, this clone turned up a few times. This rearrangement joins TRBV5-1 to TRBJ2-3, with 10 bases identical to TRBD2. The CDR3 contains 16 residues. Germline CDR1 reads SGHRS; CDR2 reads YFSETQ. Unmatched junction bases numbered 7, after V lost 2 bases and J lost 4 bases. The chain's CDR3 is CASSFGLAARSDTQYF. The CDR3 coding sequence is TGCGCCAGCAGCTTCGGACTAGCGGCTAGGTCAGATACGCAGTATTTT.

This chain joins TRBV9 and TRBJ2-1, with 14 bases fitting TRBD2. The CDR3 is 15 residues long. The trim removed 3 bases at V and 9 bases at J, leaving 5 bases unmatched. Germline-derived CDR1 and CDR2 are SGDLS and YYNGEE. The CDR3 region is CASSAMTSGRGEQFF. CDR3 bases: TGTGCCAGCAGCGCGATGACTAGCGGGAGGGGTGAGCAGTTCTTC.

This clone is a singleton in its sample. This chain uses TRBV7-9 with TRBJ2-3; 9 positions match TRBD2. The junction had 6 bases not matched to a gene; V was cut back by 2 bases and J by 6 bases. In germline, CDR1 is SEHNR, CDR2 FQNEAQ (reference sequence). The CDR3 is 15 amino acids. This CDR3 reads CASSLLAGTSDTQYF. Written as DNA, the CDR3 is TGTGCCAGCAGCTTACTAGCGGGAACGTCTGATACGCAGTATTTT.

This chain links TRBV28 with TRBJ2-5; tentatively, D is TRBD1 (5 bases). Germline V gene lookup returns CDR1 MDHEN and CDR2 SYDVKM. The CDR3 totals 14 residues. V lost 7 bases and J lost 2, with 14 bases in between. The CDR3 loop reads CASKGPQYQETQYF. The CDR3 DNA reads as TGTGCCAGCAAGGGGCCCCAATATCAAGAGACCCAGTACTTC.